The rows below give T cell receptor beta chains drawn from one sample of a study of T cell changes during pregnancy in multiple sclerosis. Some clones are missing from TCRdb's copy, which holds only in-frame ones; the method was immunoSEQ multiplex PCR. The repertoire has about 23,000 clones, 65% to 90% of them found once; the top ten carry approximately 1.2%. The sample consisted of CD4+ T cells from peripheral blood mononuclear cells, taken in the first trimester of pregnancy. The receptors were gathered from a female donor in good health, enrolled as a control in a pregnancy study. Each CDR3 is given without its conserved first and last residue. Fields, in order: J gene, D gene, V gene, CDR3 protein. The D gene is left open where the match is weak.

>TRBJ1-1|TRBD1|TRBV2
ASRDRRRVGAF
>TRBJ1-1|-|TRBV28
ASIGRGTVNTEAF
>TRBJ1-4|TRBD1|TRBV5-5
ASSSRGLEEKLF
>TRBJ2-2|TRBD2|TRBV29-1
SVVPGGANTGELF
>TRBJ2-5|TRBD1|TRBV9
ASSVGTGQETQY
>TRBJ1-2|TRBD1|TRBV10-2
ASSADRDYVYGYT
>TRBJ1-1|TRBD1|TRBV4-2
ASSQGTGRAAMNTEAF
>TRBJ1-2|-|TRBV2
ASSETSTGRSYT
>TRBJ2-2|-|TRBV19
ASSNQGSTGELF
>TRBJ2-2|TRBD2|TRBV19
ASGSGRADTGELF
>TRBJ2-7|TRBD1|TRBV28
ASTQGTGTLYEQY
>TRBJ2-5|TRBD1|TRBV7-9
ASSLGVRDRVQETQY
>TRBJ2-1|TRBD1|TRBV7-2
ASRSSGTGEQF
>TRBJ2-1|-|TRBV5-1
ASSLEGQGDNEQF
>TRBJ1-2|-|TRBV5-1
ASSSWEVDNYGYT
>TRBJ2-1|TRBD1|TRBV29-1
SVERGRSDEQF
>TRBJ2-2|TRBD1|TRBV14
ASSRLDRGRGGELF
>TRBJ2-5|-|TRBV29-1
SVAEGRMAETQY
>TRBJ1-3|-|TRBV6-6
ASGSYLSGNTIY
>TRBJ2-5|TRBD2|TRBV19
ASSSGLAGGEIQY
>TRBJ1-3|-|TRBV7-9
ASSSYREAGNTIY
>TRBJ2-7|TRBD2|TRBV30
AWRAGKGYEQY
>TRBJ1-2|TRBD1|TRBV5-1
ASSISGQASSYGYT
>TRBJ1-1|TRBD1|TRBV18
ASSDTGGGTEAF
>TRBJ2-7|TRBD1|TRBV12-5
ASGRDRGNEQY
>TRBJ2-7|TRBD2|TRBV14
ASSQGGSRYNEQY
>TRBJ1-2|TRBD1|TRBV7-8
ASSLAETGNYGYT
>TRBJ2-5|-|TRBV7-9
ASSSGRGSPETQY
>TRBJ2-1|TRBD1|TRBV6-4
ASSSGQGGGNEQF
>TRBJ1-2|TRBD1|TRBV25-1
ASGQGHGYT
>TRBJ2-7|-|TRBV30
AWSVRGEQY
>TRBJ1-1|TRBD1|TRBV7-2
ASSSGQGRRTEAF